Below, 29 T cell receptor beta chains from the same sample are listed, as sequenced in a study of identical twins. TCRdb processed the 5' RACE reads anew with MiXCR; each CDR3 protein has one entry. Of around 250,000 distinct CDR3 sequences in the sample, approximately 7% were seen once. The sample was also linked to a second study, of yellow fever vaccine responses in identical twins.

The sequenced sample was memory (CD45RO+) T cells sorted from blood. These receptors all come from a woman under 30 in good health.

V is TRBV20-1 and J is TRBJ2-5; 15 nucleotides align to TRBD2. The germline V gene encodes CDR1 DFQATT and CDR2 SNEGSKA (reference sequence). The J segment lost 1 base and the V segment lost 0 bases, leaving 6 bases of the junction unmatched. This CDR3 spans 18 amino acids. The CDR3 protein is CSARDPGLAGGLQETQYF. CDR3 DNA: TGCAGTGCTAGAGACCCGGGACTAGCGGGGGGACTCCAAGAGACCCAGTACTTC.

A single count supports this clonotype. CDR3 DNA sequence: TGTGCCAGCAGCCCCCCATGGGGGGCGGGAGATACGCAGTATTTT. It is translated as CASSPPWGAGDTQYF. This chain joins TRBV11-2 and TRBJ2-3; the D call may be TRBD1 or TRBD2 (6 bases each). The CDR3 is made up of 15 amino acids. The V gene lost 5 bases and the J gene lost 5 bases, with 17 bases spanning the gap. Germline CDR1 is SGHAT and CDR2 is FQNNGV.

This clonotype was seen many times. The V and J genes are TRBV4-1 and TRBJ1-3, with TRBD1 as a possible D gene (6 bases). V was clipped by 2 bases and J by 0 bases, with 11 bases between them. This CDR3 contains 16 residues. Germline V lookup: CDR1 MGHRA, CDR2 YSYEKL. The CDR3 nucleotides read TGCGCCAGCAGCCAAACAGGGTGGAACTCTGGAAACACCATATATTTT. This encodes CASSQTGWNSGNTIYF.

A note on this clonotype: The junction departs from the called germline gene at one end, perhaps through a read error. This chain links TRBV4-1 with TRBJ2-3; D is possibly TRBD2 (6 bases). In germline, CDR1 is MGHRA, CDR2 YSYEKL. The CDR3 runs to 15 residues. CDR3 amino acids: CASNQEFGSRATQYF. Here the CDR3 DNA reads TGCGCCAGCAACCAAGAATTCGGGAGTCGAGCTACGCAGTATTTT.

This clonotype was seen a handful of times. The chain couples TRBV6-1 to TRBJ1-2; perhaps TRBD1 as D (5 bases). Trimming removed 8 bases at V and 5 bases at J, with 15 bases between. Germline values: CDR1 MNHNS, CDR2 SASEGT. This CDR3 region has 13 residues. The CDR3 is CASWAGGRYGYTF. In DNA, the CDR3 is TGTGCCAGCTGGGCGGGGGGTCGGTATGGCTACACCTTC.

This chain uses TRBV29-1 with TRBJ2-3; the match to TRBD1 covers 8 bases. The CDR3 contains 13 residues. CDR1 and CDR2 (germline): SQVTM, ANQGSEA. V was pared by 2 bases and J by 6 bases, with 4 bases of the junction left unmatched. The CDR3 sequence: CSVERTGMDTQYF. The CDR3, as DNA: TGCAGCGTTGAAAGGACAGGGATGGATACGCAGTATTTT.

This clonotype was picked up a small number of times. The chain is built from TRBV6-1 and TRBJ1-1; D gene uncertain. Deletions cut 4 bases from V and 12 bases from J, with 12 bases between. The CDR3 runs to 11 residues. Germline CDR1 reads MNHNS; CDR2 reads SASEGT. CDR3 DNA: TGTGCCAGCAGTGCTATCAGTAAAACTTTCTTT. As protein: CASSAISKTFF.

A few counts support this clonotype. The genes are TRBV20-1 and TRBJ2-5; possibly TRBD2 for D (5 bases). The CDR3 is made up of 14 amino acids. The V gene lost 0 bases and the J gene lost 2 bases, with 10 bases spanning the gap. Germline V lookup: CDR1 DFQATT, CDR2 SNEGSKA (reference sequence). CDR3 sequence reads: CSARDRGTQETQYF. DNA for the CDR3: TGCAGTGCTAGAGATCGGGGTACGCAAGAGACCCAGTACTTC.

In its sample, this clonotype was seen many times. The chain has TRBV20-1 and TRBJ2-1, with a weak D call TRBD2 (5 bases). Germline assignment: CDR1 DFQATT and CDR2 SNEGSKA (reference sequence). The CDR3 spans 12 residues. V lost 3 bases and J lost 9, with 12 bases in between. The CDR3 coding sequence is TGCAGTGCTAGGCCTGGAGGCGGTGAGCAGTTCTTC. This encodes CSARPGGGEQFF.

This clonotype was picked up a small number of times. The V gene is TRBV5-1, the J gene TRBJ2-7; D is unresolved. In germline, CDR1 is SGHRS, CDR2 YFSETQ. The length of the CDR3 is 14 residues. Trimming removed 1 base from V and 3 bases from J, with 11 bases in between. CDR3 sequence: CASSLRPNNYEQYF. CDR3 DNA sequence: TGCGCCAGCAGCTTGCGCCCGAATAACTACGAGCAGTACTTC.

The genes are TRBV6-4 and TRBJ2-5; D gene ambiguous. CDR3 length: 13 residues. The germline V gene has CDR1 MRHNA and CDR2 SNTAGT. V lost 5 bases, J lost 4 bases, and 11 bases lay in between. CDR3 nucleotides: TGTGCCAGCAGTCCCAGTAGGTCAGAGACCCAGTACTTC. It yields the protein CASSPSRSETQYF.

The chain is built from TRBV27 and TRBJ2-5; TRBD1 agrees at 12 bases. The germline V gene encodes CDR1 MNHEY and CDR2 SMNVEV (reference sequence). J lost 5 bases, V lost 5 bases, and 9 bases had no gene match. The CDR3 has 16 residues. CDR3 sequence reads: CASSRAGTGGAETQYF. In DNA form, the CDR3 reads TGTGCCAGCAGTCGAGCCGGGACAGGGGGCGCGGAGACCCAGTACTTC.

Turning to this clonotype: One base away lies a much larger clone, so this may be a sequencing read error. The CDR3 bases are TGTGCCAGCTGCCTTATTCGGGCGACTAGCGGGAGCACCCATGAGCAGTTCTTC. Its protein is CASCLIRATSGSTHEQFF. The chain joins TRBV3-1 to TRBJ2-1; 12 bases are a match to TRBD2. Germline CDR1 and CDR2: LGHDT and YNNKEL (reference sequence). This CDR3 comprises 18 residues. Germline trimming cut 8 bases from V and 8 bases from J; bases unmatched to any gene: 19.

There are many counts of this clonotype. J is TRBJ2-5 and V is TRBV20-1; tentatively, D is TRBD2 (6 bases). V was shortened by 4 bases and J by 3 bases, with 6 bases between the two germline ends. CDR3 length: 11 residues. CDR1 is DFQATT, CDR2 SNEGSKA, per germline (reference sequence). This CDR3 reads CSATGEETQYF. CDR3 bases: TGCAGTGCTACGGGAGAAGAGACCCAGTACTTC.

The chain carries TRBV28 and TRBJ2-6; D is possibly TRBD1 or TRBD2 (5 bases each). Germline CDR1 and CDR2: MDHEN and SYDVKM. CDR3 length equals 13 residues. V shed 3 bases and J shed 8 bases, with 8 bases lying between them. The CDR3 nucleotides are TGTGCCAGCAGTTTTGGGGGTTCCAACGTCCTGACTTTC. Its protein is CASSFGGSNVLTF.

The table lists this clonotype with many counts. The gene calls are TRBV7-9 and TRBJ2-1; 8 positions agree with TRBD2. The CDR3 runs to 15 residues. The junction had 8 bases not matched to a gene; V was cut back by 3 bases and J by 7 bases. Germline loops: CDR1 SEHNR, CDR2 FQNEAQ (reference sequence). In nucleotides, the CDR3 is TGTGCCAGCAGCTTTTCGGGAGGGGTAGGTAATGAGCAGTTCTTC. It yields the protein CASSFSGGVGNEQFF.

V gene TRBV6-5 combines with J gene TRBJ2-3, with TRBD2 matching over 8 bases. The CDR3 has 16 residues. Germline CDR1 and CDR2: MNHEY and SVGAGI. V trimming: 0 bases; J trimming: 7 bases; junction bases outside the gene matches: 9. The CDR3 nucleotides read TGTGCCAGCAGTTACTCGGGAGGACTAGCAGAAAATACGCAGTATTTT. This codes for CASSYSGGLAENTQYF.

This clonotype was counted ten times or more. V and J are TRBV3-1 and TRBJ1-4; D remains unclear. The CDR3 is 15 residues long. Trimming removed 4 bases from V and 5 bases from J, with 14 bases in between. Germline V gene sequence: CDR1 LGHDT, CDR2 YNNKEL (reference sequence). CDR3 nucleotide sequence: TGTGCCAGCAGCCTCAACGTAAGGAAGAATGAAAAACTGTTTTTT. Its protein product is CASSLNVRKNEKLFF.

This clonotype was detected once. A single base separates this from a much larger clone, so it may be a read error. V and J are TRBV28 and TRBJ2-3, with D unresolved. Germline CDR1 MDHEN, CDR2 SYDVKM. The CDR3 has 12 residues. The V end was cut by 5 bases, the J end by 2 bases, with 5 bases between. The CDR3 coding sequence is TGTGCCAGCAGTGTCCTCACAGATACGCAGTATTTT. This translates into CASSVLTDTQYF.

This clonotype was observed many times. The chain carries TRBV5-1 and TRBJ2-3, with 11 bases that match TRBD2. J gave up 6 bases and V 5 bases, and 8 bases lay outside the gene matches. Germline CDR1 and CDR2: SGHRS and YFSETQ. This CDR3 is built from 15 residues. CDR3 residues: CASRRSSGRSDTQYF. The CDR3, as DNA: TGCGCCAGCAGGCGATCTAGCGGGAGGAGTGATACGCAGTATTTT.

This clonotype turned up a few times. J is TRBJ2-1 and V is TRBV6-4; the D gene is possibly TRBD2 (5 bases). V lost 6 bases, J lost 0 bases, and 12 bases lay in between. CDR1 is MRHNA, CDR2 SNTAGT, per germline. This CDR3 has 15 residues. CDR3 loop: CASRVSGSSYNEQFF. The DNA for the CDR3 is TGTGCCAGCAGAGTAAGCGGAAGCTCCTACAATGAGCAGTTCTTC.

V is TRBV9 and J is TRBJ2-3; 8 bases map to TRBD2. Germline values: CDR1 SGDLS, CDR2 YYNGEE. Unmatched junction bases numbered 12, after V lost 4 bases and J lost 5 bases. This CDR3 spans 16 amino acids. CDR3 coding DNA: TGTGCCAGCAGCCTTATGGCGGGAGGAGTTATAGATACGCAGTATTTT. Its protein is CASSLMAGGVIDTQYF.

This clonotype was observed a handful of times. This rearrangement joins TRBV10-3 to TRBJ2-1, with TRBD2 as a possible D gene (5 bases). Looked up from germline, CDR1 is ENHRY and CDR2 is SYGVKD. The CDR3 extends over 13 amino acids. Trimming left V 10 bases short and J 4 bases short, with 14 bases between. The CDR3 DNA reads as TGTGCCACGAGTGTGGACTCTTACAATGAGCAGTTCTTC. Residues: CATSVDSYNEQFF.

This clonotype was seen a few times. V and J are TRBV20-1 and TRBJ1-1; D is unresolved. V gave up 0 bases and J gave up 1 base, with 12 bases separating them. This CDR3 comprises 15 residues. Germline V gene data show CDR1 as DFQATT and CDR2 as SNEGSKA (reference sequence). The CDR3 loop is CSAREGRTANTEAFF. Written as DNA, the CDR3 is TGCAGTGCTAGAGAGGGTAGGACCGCGAACACTGAAGCTTTCTTT.

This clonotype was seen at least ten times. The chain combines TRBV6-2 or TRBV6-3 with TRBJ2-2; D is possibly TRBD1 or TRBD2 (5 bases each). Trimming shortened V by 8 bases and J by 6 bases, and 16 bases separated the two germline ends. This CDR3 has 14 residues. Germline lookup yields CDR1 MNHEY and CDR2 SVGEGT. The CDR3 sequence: CASSRDVHPGELFF. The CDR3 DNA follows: TGTGCCAGCTCAAGGGACGTCCACCCCGGGGAGCTGTTTTTT.

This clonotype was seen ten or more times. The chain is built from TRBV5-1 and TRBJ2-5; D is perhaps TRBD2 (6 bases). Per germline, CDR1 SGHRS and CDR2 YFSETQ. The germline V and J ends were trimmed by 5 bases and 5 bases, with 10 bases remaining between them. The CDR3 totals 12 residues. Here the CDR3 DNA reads TGCGCCAGCAGGGAAAGCGGGGAGACCCAGTACTTC. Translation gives CASRESGETQYF.

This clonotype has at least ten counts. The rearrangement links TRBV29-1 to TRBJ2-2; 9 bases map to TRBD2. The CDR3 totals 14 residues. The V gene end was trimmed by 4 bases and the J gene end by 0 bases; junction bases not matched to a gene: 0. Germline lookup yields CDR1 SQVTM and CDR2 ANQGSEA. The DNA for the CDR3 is TGCAGCGTTGGCGGGGGGGCGAACACCGGGGAGCTGTTTTTT. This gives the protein CSVGGGANTGELFF.

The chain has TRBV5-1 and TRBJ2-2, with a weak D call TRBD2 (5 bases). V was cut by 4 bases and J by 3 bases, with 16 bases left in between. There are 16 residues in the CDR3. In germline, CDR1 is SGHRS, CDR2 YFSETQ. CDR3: CASSGGLVVDTGELFF. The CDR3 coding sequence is TGCGCCAGCAGCGGAGGCCTAGTGGTAGACACCGGGGAGCTGTTTTTT.

In nucleotides, the CDR3 is TGTGCCAGCTCACCAAGAAGTAACTCCTACGAGCAGTACTTC. Encoded protein: CASSPRSNSYEQYF. The chain uses TRBV18 and TRBJ2-7; D uncertain. Germline V gene data show CDR1 as KGHSH and CDR2 as LQKENI. The CDR3 runs 14 residues. Trimming left V 2 bases short and J 0 bases short, with 8 bases between.